This T cell receptor beta chain was recorded in a study of T cell responses to AZD1222 COVID-19 vaccine (dated by TCRdb to the early 2020s). Describing the broader study: A total of 233 trial participants underwent TCR sequencing, of whom some 210 received two doses of AZD1222 and about 26 received two doses of the MenACWY control vaccine. Trial participants were enrolled by age into subgroups of 18-55, 56-69 and 70-plus years, and roughly 150, 30 and 60 TCR-sequenced participants, respectively, were included in these subgroups. Results the study describes overall, beyond this receptor: Spike-specific TCR breadth and depth rose significantly after two AZD1222 doses compared with day 0 and with MenACWY recipients. The 56-69-year group was small, and its depth increase did not reach significance, likely because of low power. No day 14 peak-response samples were available, so repertoires were characterized only after the peak T cell response. The whole spike protein was spanned by vaccine-associated CD4 TCRs, and dominant responses were seen in regions 160-218 and 743-854. Conclusions about previously exposed vaccinees are limited, since just a handful of AZD1222 recipients were seropositive for SARS-CoV-2 at baseline. Participants were mostly white British and included more females than males, and it was suggested by the authors that clonal diversity may have been underestimated. Reportedly, close to half of the unique spike-specific TCRs recognized epitopes lying outside the regions that are mutated in the B.1.351 and B.1.1.7 variants.

CDR1 and CDR2 (GTSNPN, SVGIG) derive from the germline V gene (reference sequence). V and J lose 3 bases and 6 bases, and a span of 15 bases separates them. From cysteine to phenylalanine, the CDR3 is 15 amino acids long. Only the CDR3 DNA is retained, 45 bases long and in frame from the first base. About this clone: It lacks a known antigen. No qualities accompany the bases; no much larger clone lies one base away.

The CDR3 regions of human TCRbeta chains were analyzed by immunosequencing. The original methods were these. TCRs in the repertoires were compared against a reference library of SARS-CoV-2-specific TCRs that had been generated with the MIRA antigen-specificity platform. Breadth was defined as the fraction of unique TCRs that were SARS-CoV-2-associated. Depth was defined as the fraction of total T cells that were SARS-CoV-2-associated. Each spike-specific TCR was assigned to its reactive spike region and to a CD4 or CD8 class using the MIRA data. Log10-transformed breadth and depth values were compared by one-way ANOVA with Sidak's multiple comparisons tests. The clones in this table, taken by TCRdb from immuneACCESS, are in-frame only. Not every clone is retained; where verified, under half of the shortfall comes from an unresolved V gene, and the cause of the rest is unknown. V, J and clone size are taken as reported in that table, and D and trimming were inferred from the DNA itself. The sample yields 45,000 or so clones; around 91% were counted once. The ten biggest clones cover over 35% of the sample.

The label giving this sample's time point can be read as: about 28 days (+/-7) after the second vaccine dose. AZD1222 recipients with second doses at about 4 weeks or about 12 weeks were pooled, because spike-specific TCR depth and breadth did not differ between schedules. Vaccinee samples were obtained from the UK trials COV001 and COV002, which included a single-blind randomized controlled phase 2/3 trial of AZD1222 (ChAdOx1 nCoV-19) in healthy adults. For TCRbeta chain sequencing, PBMC samples from trial participants were taken at day 0 and at day 28 after the second dose. The specimen was peripheral blood, collected 28 days after the second AZD1222 dose. The chain is made from TRBV30 and TRBJ1-6; tentative D gene TRBD1, with 6 bases matching. The clonotype originates from an adult who received the AZD1222 COVID-19 vaccine. DNA sequence: TGTGCCTGGAGGGGGCAGGGGACGGTTAATTCACCCCTCCACTTT. Its amino acids are CAWRGQGTVNSPLHF. The CDR3 plus the reference TRBV30 and TRBJ1-6 genes for the other parts give the full variable domain: SQTIHQWPATLVQPVGSPLSLECTVEGTSNPNLYWYRQAAGRGLQLLFYSVGIGQISSEVPQNLSASRPQDRQFILSSKKLLLSDSGFYLCAWRGQGTVNSPLHFGNGTRLTVT.